The 8 T cell receptor beta chains below all came from one sample that was sequenced in a study of cytomegalovirus exposure and HLA in healthy donors (dated by TCRdb to about 2017). The library was prepared using the immunoSEQ multiplex PCR assay. The multiplex PCR relied on a mix of 60 forward primers for TCR Vbeta segments and 13 reverse primers for TCR Jbeta segments. The source is immuneACCESS, and TCRdb retained only in-frame sequences with V and J called. Part of the clones is not carried over; for the studies checked, unresolved V genes explain less than half of this, and the remainder is unexplained. The table for this sample lists under 200,000 clones; around 84% of them were counted only once. Roughly 2.1% of the sample rests with the top ten. The sequenced material came from PBMCs. Receptors were obtained from a man between 18 and 35 years old in good health and CMV-seronegative.

The CDR3 loop is CASSQTILAGGLYNEQFF. CDR3 in DNA: TGTGCCAGCAGCCAGACTATCCTAGCGGGAGGTTTATACAATGAGCAGTTCTTC. The genes are TRBV14 and TRBJ2-1; 11 bases line up with TRBD2. Germline V gene data show CDR1 as SGHDN and CDR2 as FVKESK. V lost 3 bases to trimming and J lost 4 bases; unmatched junction nucleotides: 11. The CDR3 length is 18 residues.

The rearrangement links TRBV11-2 to TRBJ1-6, with TRBD1 identical over 7 bases. V shed 2 bases, J shed 7 bases, and the junction held 5 bases outside the gene matches. The germline V gene has CDR1 SGHAT and CDR2 FQNNGV. The CDR3 extends over 15 amino acids. The CDR3 DNA reads TGTGCCAGCAGCTTACGGGGACAGCGCAATTCACCCCTCCACTTT. This encodes CASSLRGQRNSPLHF.

V is TRBV7-6 and J is TRBJ2-7; 8 nucleotides align to TRBD1. CDR1 is SGHVS, CDR2 FNYEAQ, per germline. CDR3 length equals 16 residues. V trimming: 1 base; J trimming: 5 bases; junction bases outside the gene matches: 10. The CDR3 bases are TGTGCCAGCAGCTTAGGTAGGGACAGGATTAGGGACGAGCAGTACTTC. It is translated as CASSLGRDRIRDEQYF.

This clone was seen a handful of times. The DNA of the CDR3 is TGTGCCAGCAGCTACCTAACAGGATCTAACACTGAAGCTTTCTTT. Translated, it gives CASSYLTGSNTEAFF. The chain has TRBV2 and TRBJ1-1, with D possibly being TRBD1 (5 bases). The V gene lost 6 bases and the J gene lost 2 bases, with 16 bases spanning the gap. The CDR3 is 15 residues long. In germline, CDR1 is SNHLY, CDR2 FYNNEI.

V and J are TRBV2 and TRBJ1-5; 8 nucleotides align to TRBD1. Germline assignment: CDR1 SNHLY and CDR2 FYNNEI. The V and J ends lost 6 bases and 2 bases, in that order; junction bases with no gene match: 6. This CDR3 spans 15 amino acids. The CDR3 nucleotides are TGTGCCAGCAGCGGGGACAGGACAGGCAATCAGCCCCAGCATTTT. As protein: CASSGDRTGNQPQHF.

This clone has only a few counts. The rearrangement links TRBV28 to TRBJ1-5; D is uncertain. The CDR3 extends over 14 amino acids. The V gene's germline CDR1 is MDHEN and CDR2 SYDVKM. Trimming removed 7 bases from V and 4 bases from J, with 14 bases in between. This CDR3 reads CASKDGDPNQPQHF. CDR3 bases: TGTGCCAGCAAGGACGGGGATCCAAATCAGCCCCAGCATTTT. Full variable domain (outside the CDR3, taken from reference TRBV28 and TRBJ1-5): DVKVTQSSRYLVKRTGEKVFLECVQDMDHENMFWYRQDPGLGLRLIYFSYDVKMKEKGDIPEGYSVSREKKERFSLILESASTNQTSMYLCASKDGDPNQPQHFGDGTRLSIL.

The chain links TRBV5-1 to TRBJ2-7; D unresolved. Germline CDR1 is SGHRS and CDR2 is YFSETQ. This CDR3 has 12 residues. The V end was cut by 0 bases, the J end by 3 bases, with 4 bases between. DNA of the CDR3: TGCGCCAGCAGCTTGGACGGCTACGAGCAGTACTTC. Translation: CASSLDGYEQYF.

This sequence joins TRBV5-1 and TRBJ2-1, with 10 bases identical to TRBD2. Trimming removed 3 bases from V and 10 bases from J; junction bases left unmatched: 10. The CDR3 contains 15 residues. Germline assignment: CDR1 SGHRS and CDR2 YFSETQ. The CDR3 DNA is TGCGCCAGCAGCTCTACTAGCGGGGTAAGTGGAGAGCAGTTCTTC. Translation gives CASSSTSGVSGEQFF.